Listed here is a single T cell receptor (beta chain). A library of TCRbeta sequences, prepared with unique molecular identifiers, was generated. Using its own MiXCR run on the PCR reads, TCRdb lists one record per CDR3 protein. The data contain hundreds of thousands of distinct CDR3 sequences, over 9.5% of them seen just once; the ten biggest clones take up 4% to 5%. The record originates from a study of T-cell reconstitution after alpha-beta-depleted transplantation in children. This sample comprised PBMCs from the stem cell graft donor, obtained from the stem cell graft. This TCR derives from a human donor who donated a stem cell graft to a child with acute myeloid leukemia.

Here the CDR3 reads CASSLRGDVETQYF. The CDR3 region has the DNA TGTGCCAGCAGCTTGCGGGGGGACGTGGAGACCCAGTACTTC. This chain connects TRBV11-2 to TRBJ2-5, with 8 bases aligning to TRBD2. Germline-derived CDR1 and CDR2 are SGHAT and FQNNGV. The length of the CDR3 is 14 residues. Unmatched junction bases numbered 5, after V lost 3 bases and J lost 5 bases. Combining the CDR3 with reference TRBV11-2 and TRBJ2-5 gives the whole variable domain EAGVAQSPRYKIIEKRQSVAFWCNPISGHATLYWYQQILGQGPKLLIQFQNNGVVDDSQLPKDRFSAERLKGVDSTLKIQPAKLEDSAVYLCASSLRGDVETQYFGPGTRLLVL.